This T cell receptor beta chain is from a study of blood T cell repertoires in COVID-19. Germline V gene sequence: CDR1 GTSNPN, CDR2 SVGIG (reference sequence). V was pared by 0 bases and J by 8 bases, with 5 bases between. The CDR3 is made up of 11 amino acids. The participants were between about 18 and 90 years old and came from 24 US areas. Among Cohort 3 donors, those recovered had two negative PCRs, clearance, or symptom resolution. The protocol was immunoSEQ multiplex PCR, while the TCRdb copy is restricted to in-frame clones and leaves out a portion. The sample has about 140,000 clones, about 87% seen once. With regard to this clone: Distinct nucleotide sequences in the sample also encode this CDR3.

Sequencing input: PBMCs or T cells enriched from blood (not recorded which). This clonotype was sampled from a man between 60 and 70 years old who had recovered from COVID-19. This sequence joins TRBV30 and TRBJ2-1, with D tentatively TRBD2 (5 bases). The CDR3 coding sequence is TGTGCCTGGAGTGTGCGGGATGAGCAGTTCTTC. Its translation: CAWSVRDEQFF.